These 30 T cell receptor beta chains came from one sample sequenced in a study of response to subunit inactivated influenza vaccine. MiXCR, run by TCRdb on the RT-PCR reads, gives a single entry per CDR3 protein. The repertoire holds just over 300,000 distinct CDR3 sequences, with around a fifth as singletons. The source material was PBMCs from blood, sampled less than 22 months after vaccination. Receptors originate from a man aged 50-75 years who received an inactivated influenza vaccine.

The CDR3 DNA reads TGTGCCAGCAGACCCGGACAGGGCCGGTGGAATCAGCCCCAGCATTTT. It specifies CASRPGQGRWNQPQHF. The chain combines TRBV28 with TRBJ1-5, with TRBD1 matching 8 bases. V was clipped by 6 bases and J by 4 bases; unmatched bases: 11. From germline, CDR1 is MDHEN and CDR2 SYDVKM. The CDR3 consists of 16 residues.

This clonotype was recorded a few times. The chain joins TRBV6-5 to TRBJ2-5; TRBD2 matches 10 bases. CDR1 MNHEY and CDR2 SVGAGI come from the germline V gene. Unmatched junction bases numbered 11, after V lost 2 bases and J lost 5 bases. CDR3 length: 17 residues. CDR3 amino acids: CASSYEAAGGLGETQYF. For the CDR3, the DNA is TGTGCCAGCAGTTACGAAGCAGCGGGAGGGTTGGGGGAGACCCAGTACTTC.

This clonotype showed up just once. The chain combines TRBV20-1 with TRBJ2-7, with 9 bases identical to TRBD2. The V segment lost 3 bases and the J segment 4 bases; nucleotides outside the gene matches: 13. The CDR3 is 16 residues long. The germline gives CDR1 DFQATT, CDR2 SNEGSKA (reference sequence). CDR3: CSARGSSSGSEYEQYF. The CDR3 region has the DNA TGCAGTGCTAGGGGGTCAAGTAGCGGGAGTGAATACGAGCAGTACTTC.

This clonotype showed up just a few times. V is TRBV20-1 and J is TRBJ1-4, with D perhaps TRBD1 (5 bases). Trimming pared 2 bases from V and 1 base from J, leaving 11 bases between. The CDR3 consists of 15 residues. Per germline, CDR1 DFQATT and CDR2 SNEGSKA (reference sequence). The DNA of the CDR3 is TGCAGTGCTAGAAAGGGACTAGTAACTAATGAAAAACTGTTTTTT. Amino acids: CSARKGLVTNEKLFF.

The table lists this clonotype with many counts. This chain connects TRBV6-5 to TRBJ2-5; possible D gene TRBD2, 6 bases. CDR1 is MNHEY, CDR2 SVGAGI, per germline. Trimming cost V 0 bases and J 4 bases, with 15 bases left between them. This CDR3 is 16 amino acids long. The CDR3 DNA reads as TGTGCCAGCAGTTACTCGAACGGGAGCTTTCCAGAGACCCAGTACTTC. Translated: CASSYSNGSFPETQYF.

This clonotype was counted ten times or more. The chain has TRBV4-2 and TRBJ1-1; D is undetermined. The V end was cut by 2 bases, the J end by 5 bases, with 3 bases between. Germline CDR1 LGHNA, CDR2 YNFKEQ. This CDR3 is 11 amino acids long. CDR3 residues: CASSQQTEAFF. As DNA, the CDR3 is TGTGCCAGCAGCCAACAAACTGAAGCTTTCTTT.

V usage is TRBV7-2 and J usage is TRBJ2-3; 8 nucleotides agree with TRBD1. V was pared by 3 bases and J by 1 base, with 6 bases of the junction left unmatched. CDR1 and CDR2 (germline): SGHTA, FQGNSA. This CDR3 contains 16 residues. The CDR3 DNA is TGTGCCAGCAGCTTTTACAGGGGGTTTCGCACAGATACGCAGTATTTT. Its translation: CASSFYRGFRTDTQYF.

The chain couples TRBV28 to TRBJ1-2; D not certain. Trimming removed 6 bases at V and 0 bases at J, with 14 bases between. Germline CDR1 is MDHEN and CDR2 is SYDVKM. This CDR3 is built from 15 residues. The CDR3 DNA is TGTGCCAGCAGACCCACGGACGTAGCTAACTATGGCTACACCTTC. It translates to CASRPTDVANYGYTF.

The chain combines TRBV6-5 with TRBJ2-2; a possible D gene is TRBD1 (6 bases). Deletions cut 4 bases from V and 2 bases from J, with 11 bases between. Germline loops: CDR1 MNHEY, CDR2 SVGAGI. This CDR3 has 15 residues. CDR3 bases: TGTGCCAGCAGTTTGTCAGGGGCCAACACCGGGGAGCTGTTTTTT. It yields the protein CASSLSGANTGELFF.

This clonotype was observed at least ten times. This chain joins TRBV10-3 and TRBJ2-1; perhaps TRBD2 as D (6 bases). Trimming stripped 2 bases from V and 1 base from J, with 12 bases between. In germline, CDR1 is ENHRY, CDR2 SYGVKD. CDR3 length: 16 residues. The CDR3 spells CAISEPTGLSYNEQFF. The CDR3 DNA reads as TGTGCCATCAGTGAGCCGACGGGACTGTCCTACAATGAGCAGTTCTTC.

This clonotype was counted ten times or more. The chain has TRBV29-1 and TRBJ2-5; D remains ambiguous. The CDR3 sequence is 13 residues long. CDR1 is SQVTM and CDR2 is ANQGSEA in the germline V gene. Deletions cut 4 bases from V and 5 bases from J, with 14 bases between. The CDR3 region is CSVGYRPGETQYF. DNA of the CDR3: TGCAGCGTTGGGTACCGACCTGGGGAGACCCAGTACTTC.

The sample holds a few counts of this clonotype. The V call is TRBV5-1, the J call TRBJ1-1; D is unresolved. Germline-derived CDR1 and CDR2 are SGHRS and YFSETQ. CDR3 size: 14 residues. V shed 1 base and J shed 6 bases, with 13 bases lying between them. The CDR3 is CASSLMDLAAEAFF. The CDR3 DNA reads as TGCGCCAGCAGCTTGATGGACCTGGCCGCTGAAGCTTTCTTT.

A few counts support this clonotype. The V and J genes are TRBV30 and TRBJ1-5; D is ambiguous. Germline values: CDR1 GTSNPN, CDR2 SVGIG (reference sequence). This CDR3 contains 15 residues. V shed 0 bases and J shed 0 bases, with 9 bases lying between them. The CDR3 loop reads CAWSVGAGSNQPQHF. CDR3 sequence (DNA): TGTGCCTGGAGTGTAGGAGCGGGTAGCAATCAGCCCCAGCATTTT.

This clonotype was counted at least ten times. The chain is built from TRBV5-1 and TRBJ1-1; maybe TRBD1 (5 bases). This CDR3 contains 12 residues. V lost 4 bases, J lost 5 bases, and 9 bases lay in between. Looked up from germline, CDR1 is SGHRS and CDR2 is YFSETQ. The CDR3 sequence: CASSPWGTEAFF. CDR3 sequence (DNA): TGCGCCAGCAGCCCCTGGGGGACTGAAGCTTTCTTT.

This clonotype was detected only once. V is TRBV4-1 and J is TRBJ1-6; D is uncertain. CDR3 length equals 18 residues. Trimming cost V 0 bases and J 7 bases, with 19 bases left between them. Germline loops: CDR1 MGHRA, CDR2 YSYEKL. CDR3 bases: TGCGCCAGCAGCCAAGATCGAAGGCAGACCACACCAAATTCACCCCTCCACTTT. Translating it yields CASSQDRRQTTPNSPLHF.

V is TRBV12-3 or TRBV12-4 and J is TRBJ1-6; 8 nucleotides line up with TRBD1. The CDR3 is 12 residues long. V was pared by 9 bases and J by 8 bases, with 3 bases of the junction left unmatched. CDR3 sequence: CASQGADSPLHF. CDR3 bases: TGTGCCAGTCAGGGGGCGGATTCACCCCTCCACTTT.

The gene calls are TRBV12-3 or TRBV12-4 and TRBJ2-7; D possibly corresponds to TRBD1 (6 bases). V was trimmed by 5 bases and J by 1 base, leaving 12 bases between them. The CDR3 runs 14 residues. As DNA, the CDR3 is TGTGCCAGCAGTGCCGGGACAAGTTCCTACGAGCAGTACTTC. Amino acid sequence: CASSAGTSSYEQYF.

This clonotype has a handful of counts. The rearrangement uses TRBV5-5 and TRBJ1-2; D unresolved. CDR1 is SGHKS, CDR2 YYEKEE, per germline (reference sequence). Trimming pared 4 bases from V and 0 bases from J, leaving 16 bases between. The CDR3 is 16 residues long. Written as DNA, the CDR3 is TGTGCCAGCAGCCCAATCGGGATTAGCGCTAACTATGGCTACACCTTC. Protein sequence: CASSPIGISANYGYTF.

V usage is TRBV5-1 and J usage is TRBJ2-7, with D possibly being TRBD1 (6 bases). The V gene lost 4 bases and the J gene lost 0 bases, with 11 bases spanning the gap. The CDR3 length is 14 residues. Germline V lookup: CDR1 SGHRS, CDR2 YFSETQ. CDR3 sequence (DNA): TGCGCCAGCAGCCTACGACAGGACTCCTACGAGCAGTACTTC. It yields the protein CASSLRQDSYEQYF.

This clonotype was seen more than once but under ten times. This sequence joins TRBV7-9 and TRBJ2-5; 7 positions agree with TRBD1. V was clipped by 4 bases and J by 0 bases; unmatched bases: 5. Germline CDR1 is SEHNR and CDR2 is FQNEAQ (reference sequence). This CDR3 region has 15 residues. The CDR3 coding sequence is TGTGCCAGCAGCTCCAGAGGACAGGACCAAGAGACCCAGTACTTC. Its protein product is CASSSRGQDQETQYF.

Many counts were recorded for this clonotype. The chain uses TRBV5-1 and TRBJ1-4; 9 bases line up with TRBD1. V lost 5 bases and J lost 8; bases outside the gene matches: 13. Germline CDR1 is SGHRS and CDR2 is YFSETQ. This CDR3 spans 16 amino acids. CDR3 loop: CASRDGTGTGGEKLFF. CDR3 coding DNA: TGCGCCAGCAGGGATGGGACAGGGACTGGCGGCGAAAAACTGTTTTTT.

This chain links TRBV12-3 or TRBV12-4 with TRBJ2-7; D is undetermined. V lost 3 bases to trimming and J lost 0 bases, with 9 bases between them. The length of the CDR3 is 14 residues. The CDR3 nucleotides are TGTGCCAGCAGTTTCAGGCTTAGCTCCTACGAGCAGTACTTC. Protein sequence: CASSFRLSSYEQYF.

This clonotype was found a few times. The chain uses TRBV6-2 or TRBV6-3 and TRBJ2-5; 9 nucleotides align to TRBD2. The J segment lost 6 bases and the V segment lost 5 bases, leaving 13 bases of the junction unmatched. Germline loops: CDR1 MNHEY, CDR2 SVGEGT. CDR3 length: 16 residues. CDR3 nucleotides: TGTGCCAGCAGTCTAAACGTAGCGGGAGCACGAAAGACCCAGTACTTC. The encoded protein is CASSLNVAGARKTQYF.

The chain employs TRBV4-2 and TRBJ2-7; D gene unclear. CDR3 length: 15 amino acids. Germline assignment: CDR1 LGHNA and CDR2 YNFKEQ. Trimming removed 0 bases from V and 4 bases from J, with 13 bases in between. The CDR3 nucleotides are TGTGCCAGCAGCCAAGATCAAAGCAACTTTTACGAGCAGTACTTC. Encoded protein: CASSQDQSNFYEQYF.

This clonotype was seen more than once but under ten times. The chain combines TRBV7-8 with TRBJ2-2; 7 bases match TRBD2. The J segment lost 2 bases and the V segment lost 3 bases, leaving 6 bases of the junction unmatched. Germline-derived CDR1 and CDR2 are SGHVS and FQNEAQ. The CDR3 is 16 residues long. DNA of the CDR3: TGTGCCAGCAGCTTGCCGACTAGCCTTAACACCGGGGAGCTGTTTTTT. It codes for CASSLPTSLNTGELFF.

The table lists this clonotype with many counts. The chain employs TRBV7-9 and TRBJ1-1; D gene unclear. Germline loops: CDR1 SEHNR, CDR2 FQNEAQ (reference sequence). CDR3 length equals 11 residues. V lost 7 bases and J lost 6, with 9 bases in between. The CDR3 bases are TGTGCCAGCACCGCAGTCCCTGAAGCTTTCTTT. Encoded protein: CASTAVPEAFF.

The gene calls are TRBV7-6 and TRBJ1-2; TRBD1 agrees at 10 bases. The ends lost 5 bases at V and 8 bases at J; junction bases unmatched: 11. CDR3 length: 15 residues. Germline CDR1 SGHVS, CDR2 FNYEAQ. The CDR3 sequence is CASSPPRQGAGGYTF. The CDR3 DNA reads TGTGCCAGCAGCCCACCTAGACAGGGGGCGGGCGGCTACACCTTC.

This chain links TRBV4-1 with TRBJ2-1; 11 bases map to TRBD2. This CDR3 is 15 amino acids long. Germline values: CDR1 MGHRA, CDR2 YSYEKL. The J segment lost 8 bases and the V segment lost 1 base, leaving 4 bases of the junction unmatched. CDR3 coding DNA: TGCGCCAGCAGCCAAGTAGCGGGAGGGGGGTATGAGCAGTTCTTC. Encoded protein: CASSQVAGGGYEQFF.

This clonotype was picked up a small number of times. V usage is TRBV20-1 and J usage is TRBJ1-6; TRBD1 aligns across 7 bases. V gave up 0 bases and J gave up 7 bases; unmatched junction bases: 9. Germline V CDR1 and CDR2: DFQATT, SNEGSKA (reference sequence). There are 16 residues in the CDR3. The CDR3 nucleotides are TGCAGTGCTAGAGATTCGAGACAGGGATGGAATTCACCCCTCCACTTT. Amino acid sequence: CSARDSRQGWNSPLHF.

This chain links TRBV11-2 with TRBJ2-1, with 8 positions matching TRBD2. CDR3 size: 16 residues. J was trimmed by 4 bases and V by 3 bases; bases with no gene match: 8. CDR1 and CDR2 (germline): SGHAT, FQNNGV. The CDR3 sequence: CASSFISGGRYNEQFF. CDR3 coding DNA: TGTGCCAGCAGCTTTATATCGGGGGGGAGATACAATGAGCAGTTCTTC.